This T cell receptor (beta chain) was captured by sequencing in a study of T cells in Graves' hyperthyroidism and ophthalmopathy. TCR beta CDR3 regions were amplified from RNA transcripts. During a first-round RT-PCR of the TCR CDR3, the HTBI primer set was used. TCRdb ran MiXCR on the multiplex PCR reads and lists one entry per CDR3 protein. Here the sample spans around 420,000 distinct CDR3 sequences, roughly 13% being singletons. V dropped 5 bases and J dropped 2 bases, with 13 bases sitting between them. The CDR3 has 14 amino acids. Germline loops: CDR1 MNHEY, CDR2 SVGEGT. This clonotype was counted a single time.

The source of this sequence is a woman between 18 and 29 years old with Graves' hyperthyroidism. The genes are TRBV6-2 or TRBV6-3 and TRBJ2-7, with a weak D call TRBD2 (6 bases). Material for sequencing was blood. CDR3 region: CASSGDLNPYEQYF. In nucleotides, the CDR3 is TGTGCCAGCAGTGGGGACTTAAACCCCTACGAGCAGTACTTC.